Listed here are 12 T cell receptor beta chains from one sample, sequenced in a study of blood T cell repertoires in COVID-19. The table came from immunoSEQ multiplex PCR; TCRdb's copy has only in-frame clones and leaves some out. The data contain around 250,000 clones, about 89% of them seen just once; the ten biggest clones take up about 4%. The sequenced material came from PBMCs or T cells enriched from blood (not recorded which). All receptors derive from a woman in her twenties or thirties who had recovered from COVID-19.

V is TRBV11-2 and J is TRBJ2-7; D possibly corresponds to TRBD1 (6 bases). The germline V gene has CDR1 SGHAT and CDR2 FQNNGV. Deletions cut 5 bases from V and 2 bases from J, with 16 bases between. The CDR3 length is 15 residues. Here the CDR3 reads CASSNTGFGAYEQYF. In nucleotides, the CDR3 is TGTGCCAGCAGCAATACAGGGTTTGGAGCCTACGAGCAGTACTTC.

This chain joins TRBV11-3 and TRBJ2-3; D possibly corresponds to TRBD2 (7 bases). The CDR3 is made up of 15 amino acids. Germline CDR1 and CDR2: SGHNT and YENEEA. V lost 6 bases and J lost 4, with 17 bases in between. The chain's CDR3 is CASSSGLGGADTQYF. The CDR3 nucleotides are TGTGCCAGCAGTTCCGGACTAGGGGGGGCAGATACGCAGTATTTT.

The rearrangement links TRBV7-9 to TRBJ1-6; D may be TRBD1 (5 bases). The CDR3 extends over 14 amino acids. In germline, CDR1 is SEHNR, CDR2 FQNEAQ (reference sequence). V lost 10 bases to trimming and J lost 7 bases, with 17 bases between them. The CDR3 is CATQTGRVNSPLHF. CDR3 DNA sequence: TGTGCCACCCAGACCGGCAGGGTAAATTCACCCCTCCACTTT. Complete variable domain (other parts from reference TRBV7-9 and TRBJ1-6): DTGVSQNPRHKITKRGQNVTFRCDPISEHNRLYWYRQTLGQGPEFLTYFQNEAQLEKSRLLSDRFSAERPKGSFSTLEIQRTEQGDSAMYLCATQTGRVNSPLHFGNGTRLTVT.

This sequence joins TRBV7-2 and TRBJ1-1; D ambiguous. The CDR3 is 15 residues long. V lost 5 bases and J 0 bases, leaving 13 bases between the germline ends. Germline CDR1 SGHTA, CDR2 FQGNSA. The CDR3 DNA sequence: TGTGCCAGCAGCCGCCGACCGACTGTGAACACTGAAGCTTTCTTT. Encoded protein: CASSRRPTVNTEAFF.

The gene calls are TRBV4-2 and TRBJ2-7; weak D call: TRBD2 (6 bases). With 5 bases removed from V and 4 bases from J, the gap between germline ends came to 24 bases. Germline CDR1 reads LGHNA; CDR2 reads YNFKEQ. The CDR3 contains 17 residues. The CDR3 DNA sequence: TGTGCCAGCAGCGTCATGGCTAACCGGGACTCAAGGTACGAGCAGTACTTC. This codes for CASSVMANRDSRYEQYF.

This chain uses TRBV30 with TRBJ1-5; possibly TRBD1 for D (5 bases). With 0 bases removed from V and 4 bases from J, the gap between germline ends came to 13 bases. Germline V lookup: CDR1 GTSNPN, CDR2 SVGIG (reference sequence). The CDR3 has 15 amino acids. The CDR3 loop is CAWSVLGAGNQPQHF. DNA for the CDR3: TGTGCCTGGAGTGTACTTGGGGCAGGGAATCAGCCCCAGCATTTT.

The chain couples TRBV30 to TRBJ1-5; D perhaps matches TRBD1 (5 bases). Germline CDR1 and CDR2: GTSNPN and SVGIG (reference sequence). CDR3 length: 13 residues. Trimming removed 0 bases at V and 9 bases at J, with 12 bases between. CDR3 amino acids: CAWSVGGGGPQHF. The CDR3 DNA follows: TGTGCCTGGAGTGTAGGAGGCGGGGGGCCCCAGCATTTT.

The chain combines TRBV4-3 with TRBJ1-6; tentatively, D is TRBD1 (6 bases). From germline, CDR1 is LGHNA and CDR2 YSLEER. The CDR3 is 19 amino acids. Trimming shortened V by 0 bases and J by 1 base, and 16 bases separated the two germline ends. The CDR3 loop is CASSQDPGQGSSYNSPLHF. DNA of the CDR3: TGCGCCAGCAGCCAAGATCCGGGCCAGGGGAGTTCCTATAATTCACCCCTCCACTTT.

The rearrangement links TRBV21-1 to TRBJ1-2; TRBD1, the table's D call, lacks a check against the DNA. TRBV21-1 is assigned pseudogene status. CDR3 length: 17 residues. CDR3 loop: CASSPVRGQGASYGYTF. The CDR3 nucleotides are TGTGCCAGCAGCCCGGTTCGAGGACAGGGGGCGAGCTATGGCTACACCTTC.

This clone has just one count. This rearrangement joins TRBV30 to TRBJ1-1, with D maybe TRBD1 (6 bases). CDR1 and CDR2 from the germline V gene are GTSNPN and SVGIG (reference sequence). Between the trimmed V and J ends, which lost 4 bases and 5 bases, there was a span of 8 bases. The CDR3 contains 11 residues. The CDR3 is CAWKRGTEAFF. CDR3 coding DNA: TGTGCCTGGAAAAGGGGGACTGAAGCTTTCTTT. The entire variable domain, with the rest obtained from reference TRBV30 and TRBJ1-1, is as follows: SQTIHQWPATLVQPVGSPLSLECTVEGTSNPNLYWYRQAAGRGLQLLFYSVGIGQISSEVPQNLSASRPQDRQFILSSKKLLLSDSGFYLCAWKRGTEAFFGQGTRLTVV.

The chain is built from TRBV28 and TRBJ1-1; a weak D match, TRBD1 (6 bases). CDR1 MDHEN and CDR2 SYDVKM come from the germline V gene. The length of the CDR3 is 12 residues. V lost 7 bases and J 1 base, leaving 7 bases between the germline ends. The CDR3 sequence: CASTTGNTEAFF. The CDR3 DNA follows: TGTGCCAGCACGACAGGGAACACTGAAGCTTTCTTT.

This clone has a single count. This rearrangement joins TRBV4-3 to TRBJ2-1, with a tentative D call TRBD2 (6 bases). The CDR3 is 16 residues long. Germline V CDR1 and CDR2: LGHNA, YSLEER. Trimming cost V 8 bases and J 6 bases, with 23 bases left between them. CDR3 region: CASSGGFARVPNEQFF. CDR3 DNA: TGCGCCAGCTCCGGGGGTTTTGCGAGGGTCCCCAATGAGCAGTTCTTC.